One and the same sample provided the 10 T cell receptor beta chains below, sequenced in a study of OX40 agonist ivuxolimab in advanced cancers. The library was built by means of the immunoSEQ multiplex PCR assay. This is the immuneACCESS table as TCRdb keeps it, with only in-frame sequences that have V and J called. A part of the clones is gone; compared with another copy, unresolved V genes explain less than half, and the rest is unexplained. In this sample the table shows 80,000 or so clones, approximately 84% of which occur a single time. The ten largest make up just under 25% of the sample. The input for sequencing was CD4+ or CD8+ T cells sorted from blood, taken in a trial of the OX40 agonist ivuxolimab. All receptors come from an adult with an advanced solid tumor such as melanoma, head and neck, liver or kidney cancer.

V is TRBV27 and J is TRBJ2-5; D is ambiguous. The CDR3 spans 18 residues. Germline V gene data show CDR1 as MNHEY and CDR2 as SMNVEV (reference sequence). V was clipped by 6 bases and J by 5 bases, with 28 bases between them. CDR3 in amino acids: CASRPWGGRGLVGETQYF. The DNA for the CDR3 is TGTGCCAGCAGACCGTGGGGTGGTCGCGGCCTAGTGGGTGAGACCCAGTACTTC.

CDR3 loop: CASSQARPQETQYF. The CDR3 DNA reads as TGCGCCAGCAGCCAAGCCCGGCCACAAGAGACCCAGTACTTC. The rearrangement joins TRBV4-1 to TRBJ2-5; D is ambiguous. Germline assignment: CDR1 MGHRA and CDR2 YSYEKL. CDR3 length: 14 amino acids. V was shortened by 1 base and J by 2 bases, with 8 bases between the two germline ends.

This chain uses TRBV28 with TRBJ2-5; weak D call: TRBD2 (6 bases). Germline assignment: CDR1 MDHEN and CDR2 SYDVKM. The germline V and J ends were trimmed by 3 bases and 3 bases, with 17 bases remaining between them. The CDR3 runs 16 residues. The CDR3 loop is CASSLGWGDGKETQYF. The CDR3 nucleotides read TGTGCCAGCAGTTTGGGGTGGGGGGACGGAAAAGAGACCCAGTACTTC.

The CDR3 nucleotides read TGCGCCAGCAGCTTAGCAGGGGATAGGAATGAGCAGTTCTTC. Translating it yields CASSLAGDRNEQFF. V and J are TRBV5-1 and TRBJ2-1; tentatively, D is TRBD1 (6 bases). The CDR3 runs to 14 residues. Trimming pared 2 bases from V and 7 bases from J, leaving 13 bases between. Germline CDR1 SGHRS, CDR2 YFSETQ.

The rearrangement joins TRBV5-1 to TRBJ1-2; tentatively, D is TRBD1 (6 bases). This CDR3 region has 14 residues. The germline V gene has CDR1 SGHRS and CDR2 YFSETQ. Trimming pared 3 bases from V and 8 bases from J, leaving 17 bases between. The CDR3 loop is CASSSAGAEEGYTF. The CDR3 bases are TGCGCCAGCAGCTCGGCGGGGGCAGAGGAAGGCTACACCTTC.

This clone was seen repeatedly, ten times or more. The rearrangement links TRBV30 to TRBJ1-5; no definite D call. Trimming removed 3 bases at V and 4 bases at J, with 10 bases between. Germline loops: CDR1 GTSNPN, CDR2 SVGIG (reference sequence). The CDR3 has 13 amino acids. CDR3 loop: CAWRQAPNQPQHF. The CDR3 nucleotides read TGTGCCTGGAGGCAGGCACCTAATCAGCCCCAGCATTTT.

CDR3 coding DNA: TGTGCCAGTAGTATCCGACTTGAGGGAGTCAATGAGCAGTTCTTC. This gives the protein CASSIRLEGVNEQFF. The chain carries TRBV19 and TRBJ2-1; D perhaps matches TRBD2 (5 bases). The CDR3 totals 15 residues. CDR1 LNHDA and CDR2 SQIVND come from the germline V gene (reference sequence). V shed 3 bases and J shed 6 bases, with 15 bases lying between them.

V gene TRBV5-1 combines with J gene TRBJ1-5, with 7 nucleotides matching TRBD1. CDR1 is SGHRS and CDR2 is YFSETQ in the germline V gene. The J segment lost 6 bases and the V segment lost 5 bases, leaving 11 bases of the junction unmatched. This CDR3 is built from 15 residues. Here the CDR3 reads CASSLIPGGSQPQHF. Written as DNA, the CDR3 is TGCGCCAGCAGTCTAATTCCAGGGGGTAGTCAGCCCCAGCATTTT.

The V and J genes are TRBV6-1 and TRBJ1-2; 7 bases match TRBD1. The V and J ends lost 1 base and 4 bases, in that order; junction bases with no gene match: 6. CDR1 and CDR2 from the germline V gene are MNHNS and SASEGT. The CDR3 length is 15 residues. The CDR3 protein is CASSEGRDSFYGYTF. The DNA of the CDR3 is TGTGCCAGCAGTGAAGGCAGGGACAGCTTCTATGGCTACACCTTC.

This clone was recorded once. V and J are TRBV6-6 and TRBJ2-5, with TRBD1 matching 10 bases. Per the germline V gene, CDR1 is MNHNY and CDR2 is SVGAGI (reference sequence). The trim removed 5 bases at V and 5 bases at J, leaving 11 bases unmatched. The CDR3 runs to 16 residues. CDR3 protein: CASSPMQTGGMETQYF. CDR3 DNA: TGTGCCAGCAGTCCTATGCAGACAGGGGGCATGGAGACCCAGTACTTC.